A selection of T cell receptor beta chains follows, all from one sample in a study of early T cells in non-severe SARS-CoV-2 infection. TCRdb itself ran the 5' RACE reads through MiXCR, one entry per CDR3 protein. Of about 61,000 distinct CDR3 sequences in the sample, approximately 10% were seen once. Sequences were obtained from whole blood. Receptors originate from an adult who was a healthcare worker with PCR-confirmed SARS-CoV-2 infection or an uninfected control (not recorded which). Each CDR3 is given without its conserved first and last residue. The order of the fields is J gene, V gene, CDR3 length, CDR3 protein.

TRBJ2-1 TRBV7-8 13 ASSTIAGAKNEQF
TRBJ1-4 TRBV30 14 AWSGGMTGRNEKLF
TRBJ2-7 TRBV11-2 13 ASSPIEMTAYEQY
TRBJ1-1 TRBV3-1 13 ASSQDGWLNTEAF
TRBJ2-2 TRBV9 14 ASSVEGSGGVGELF
TRBJ2-7 TRBV12-3/TRBV12-4 11 ASSPTGSYEQY
TRBJ1-1 TRBV12-5 11 ASGPDMNTEAF
TRBJ2-2 TRBV4-2 13 ASSRGQGASGELF
TRBJ2-2 TRBV5-6 12 ASSLGMATGELF
TRBJ2-7 TRBV11-2 12 ASSLGGNPYEQY
TRBJ1-6 TRBV9 12 ASSAQGYNSPLH
TRBJ2-1 TRBV11-3 13 ASSLGGRTSNEQF
TRBJ1-5 TRBV10-3 14 AISVGGRRSNQPQH
TRBJ2-1 TRBV3-1 12 ASSHAQVYNEQF
TRBJ1-1 TRBV5-1 12 ASSLTGGWTEAF
TRBJ2-7 TRBV10-2 13 ASIKSRTGGDEQY
TRBJ2-2 TRBV12-3/TRBV12-4 15 ASSSSRGTGQDGELF
TRBJ2-3 TRBV29-1 12 SVEGAAGGDTQY